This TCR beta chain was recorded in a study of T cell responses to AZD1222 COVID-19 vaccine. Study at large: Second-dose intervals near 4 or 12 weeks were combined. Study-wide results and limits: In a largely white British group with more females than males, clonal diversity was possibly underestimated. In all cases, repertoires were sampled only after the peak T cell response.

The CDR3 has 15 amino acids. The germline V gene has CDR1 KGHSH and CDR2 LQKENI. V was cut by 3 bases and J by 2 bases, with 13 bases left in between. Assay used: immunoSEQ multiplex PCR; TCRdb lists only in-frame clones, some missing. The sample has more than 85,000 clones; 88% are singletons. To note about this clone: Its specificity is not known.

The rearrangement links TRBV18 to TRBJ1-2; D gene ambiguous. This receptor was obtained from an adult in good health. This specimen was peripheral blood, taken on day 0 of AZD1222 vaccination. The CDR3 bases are TGTGCCAGCTCACCTCAGGCTACGGGGAACTATGGCTACACCTTC. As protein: CASSPQATGNYGYTF.